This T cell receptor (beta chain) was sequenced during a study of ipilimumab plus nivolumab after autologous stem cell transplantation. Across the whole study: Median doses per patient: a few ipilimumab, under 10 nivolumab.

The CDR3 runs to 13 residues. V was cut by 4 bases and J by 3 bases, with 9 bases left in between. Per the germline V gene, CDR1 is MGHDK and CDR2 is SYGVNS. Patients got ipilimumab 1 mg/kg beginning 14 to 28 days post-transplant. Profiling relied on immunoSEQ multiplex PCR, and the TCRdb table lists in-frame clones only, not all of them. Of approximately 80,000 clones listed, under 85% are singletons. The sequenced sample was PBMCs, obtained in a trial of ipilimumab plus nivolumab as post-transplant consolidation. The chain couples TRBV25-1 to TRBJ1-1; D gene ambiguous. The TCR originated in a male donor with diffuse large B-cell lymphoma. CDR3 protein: CASSGRRYTEAFF. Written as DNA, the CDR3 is TGTGCCAGCAGTGGAAGAAGATACACTGAAGCTTTCTTT.